This T cell receptor (beta chain) was documented in a study of shared clonotypes between healthy human individuals. At the level of the study: Used for every donor were three CD4 naive, three CD4 memory, two CD8 naive and one CD8 memory plate.

Study-level findings and limits: Among non-shared clonotypes, generation probabilities were lower than among those shared by all four donors.

This clone appeared a single time. Its antigen remains unknown. One end of the junction does not line up with germline, which may come from a read error. Assay execution proceeded at the deep level. Original methodology: From ImmunoSEQ came sequences covering only the junction and carrying no quality scores, so filtering differed. Profiled with immunoSEQ multiplex PCR; TCRdb holds only in-frame clones, not every one. The V and J calls and clone size were taken over from that table, and D and trimming were inferred from the DNA. The data contain some 2,000,000 clones, under 97% of them singletons. This CDR3 spans 14 amino acids. The V gene's germline CDR1 is SSHAT and CDR2 FNYEAQ (reference sequence).

The clonotype was recovered from a man aged 18 to 30 in good health. The sample was naive CD4+ T cells sorted from blood. Subset reported: CD45RA+ positively selected. V gene TRBV7-7 combines with J gene TRBJ2-5; tentatively, D is TRBD2 (6 bases). CDR3 nucleotide sequence: TGTGCTAGCAGCCCCGGGACTGAAAAAGAGACCCAGTACTTC. It encodes CASSPGTEKETQYF.